A single sample gave rise to the 23 T cell receptor beta chains below, sequenced in a study of cytomegalovirus exposure and HLA in healthy donors. Both 60 Vbeta primers and 13 Jbeta primers went into the PCR. Sequencing was performed with immunoSEQ multiplex PCR; in TCRdb, only in-frame clones are kept and a portion is missing. Here the sample spans 50,000 to 70,000 clones, around 83% being singletons. Sequencing used PBMCs. These receptors all stem from a human donor in good health.

This sequence joins TRBV7-9 and TRBJ1-6; D perhaps matches TRBD1 (6 bases). V was clipped by 5 bases and J by 6 bases, with 11 bases between them. CDR1 SEHNR and CDR2 FQNEAQ come from the germline V gene (reference sequence). CDR3 length: 14 amino acids. The CDR3 loop reads CASSPGGLNSPLHF. DNA for the CDR3: TGTGCCAGCAGCCCCGGGGGGCTTAATTCACCCCTCCACTTT.

The rearrangement joins TRBV6-5 to TRBJ2-1, with a weak D call TRBD2 (8 bases). CDR3 length: 16 amino acids. V was shortened by 3 bases and J by 9 bases, with 21 bases between the two germline ends. In germline, CDR1 is MNHEY, CDR2 SVGAGI. The CDR3 DNA reads as TGTGCCAGCAGTTATGGCCGGGGGGGAAGGGACAGTGAGCAGTTCTTC. It codes for CASSYGRGGRDSEQFF.

The gene calls are TRBV14 and TRBJ2-1; 11 bases match TRBD1. Germline trimming cut 4 bases from V and 10 bases from J; bases unmatched to any gene: 9. Looked up from germline, CDR1 is SGHDN and CDR2 is FVKESK. CDR3 length: 15 amino acids. The CDR3 sequence is CASSLGTGGVGEQFF. DNA for the CDR3: TGTGCCAGCAGCCTCGGGACAGGGGGAGTTGGGGAGCAGTTCTTC.

The CDR3 coding sequence is TGTGCCAGCACTTCGGGGGGGGGTAATCCGTCTAACTATGGCTACACCTTC. As protein: CASTSGGGNPSNYGYTF. The V gene is TRBV28, the J gene TRBJ1-2; the D gene is possibly TRBD1 (5 bases). Germline V gene data show CDR1 as MDHEN and CDR2 as SYDVKM. Trimming cost V 7 bases and J 0 bases, with 21 bases left between them. This CDR3 comprises 17 residues.

Note on this clone: The junction does not match germline at one end; this may be a read error. V and J are TRBV18 and TRBJ2-7, with 9 bases lining up with TRBD2. Germline assignment: CDR1 KGHSH and CDR2 LQKENI. CDR3 length: 14 residues. As DNA, the CDR3 is TGTGCCGGCTCGGCCCCTAGCGGGGCATACGAGCAGTACTTC. Its protein is CAGSAPSGAYEQYF.

Points on this clone: A junction boundary mismatches the germline segment, possibly from a read error. This chain joins TRBV28 and TRBJ2-7, with a weak D call TRBD2 (5 bases). The CDR3 spans 14 residues. CDR1 MDHEN and CDR2 SYDVKM come from the germline V gene. CDR3: CARSFEGLSYEQYF. The CDR3 DNA sequence: TGTGCCAGAAGTTTTGAGGGATTATCCTACGAGCAGTACTTC.

The chain has TRBV11-2 and TRBJ2-3, with D unresolved. V was cut by 0 bases and J by 6 bases, with 7 bases left in between. In germline, CDR1 is SGHAT, CDR2 FQNNGV. There are 13 residues in the CDR3. The CDR3 loop reads CASSLDYSDTQYF. The CDR3 DNA sequence: TGTGCCAGCAGCTTAGACTATTCTGATACGCAGTATTTT. The entire variable domain, with the rest obtained from reference TRBV11-2 and TRBJ2-3, is as follows: EAGVAQSPRYKIIEKRQSVAFWCNPISGHATLYWYQQILGQGPKLLIQFQNNGVVDDSQLPKDRFSAERLKGVDSTLKIQPAKLEDSAVYLCASSLDYSDTQYFGPGTRLTVL.

The chain uses TRBV7-2 and TRBJ1-5; D unclear. Germline V gene data show CDR1 as SGHTA and CDR2 as FQGNSA. V lost 0 bases to trimming and J lost 2 bases, with 5 bases between them. The CDR3 consists of 14 residues. In DNA form, the CDR3 reads TGTGCCAGCAGCTTAGCCGGAGGCAATCAGCCCCAGCATTTT. Its protein product is CASSLAGGNQPQHF. The entire variable domain, with the rest obtained from reference TRBV7-2 and TRBJ1-5, is as follows: GAGVSQSPSNKVTEKGKDVELRCDPISGHTALYWYRQSLGQGLEFLIYFQGNSAPDKSGLPSDRFSAERTGGSVSTLTIQRTQQEDSAVYLCASSLAGGNQPQHFGDGTRLSIL.

This sequence joins TRBV6-1 and TRBJ1-5; no definite D call. The length of the CDR3 is 14 residues. Germline V CDR1 and CDR2: MNHNS, SASEGT. The V end was cut by 4 bases, the J end by 0 bases, with 7 bases between. The DNA of the CDR3 is TGTGCCAGCAGTGTTTCAGATAGCAATCAGCCCCAGCATTTT. It codes for CASSVSDSNQPQHF.

This chain connects TRBV28 to TRBJ1-1; no firm D call. The CDR3 extends over 13 amino acids. V was shortened by 6 bases and J by 4 bases, with 12 bases between the two germline ends. Germline V gene sequence: CDR1 MDHEN, CDR2 SYDVKM. The CDR3 here is CASRTPGGTEAFF. The DNA for the CDR3 is TGTGCCAGCAGAACACCAGGAGGCACTGAAGCTTTCTTT.

The V and J genes are TRBV28 and TRBJ2-7; 8 positions agree with TRBD2. This CDR3 has 15 amino acids. The V gene end was trimmed by 8 bases and the J gene end by 7 bases; junction bases not matched to a gene: 16. From germline, CDR1 is MDHEN and CDR2 SYDVKM. The chain's CDR3 is CASHSLGRGSREQYF. CDR3 coding DNA: TGTGCCAGCCATTCCCTCGGGAGGGGGAGTAGGGAGCAGTACTTC.

This clone was observed once. V gene TRBV7-8 combines with J gene TRBJ2-1; D not certain. Trimming removed 1 base from V and 4 bases from J, with 5 bases in between. Germline V lookup: CDR1 SGHVS, CDR2 FQNEAQ. This CDR3 is built from 13 residues. The CDR3 bases are TGTGCCAGCAGCTTAGTTACTTACAATGAGCAGTTCTTC. Translation: CASSLVTYNEQFF.

Written as DNA, the CDR3 is TGTGCCAGCAGCTTAACTGGCGGGATTGGACAGCCCCAGCATTTT. Amino acids: CASSLTGGIGQPQHF. This rearrangement joins TRBV7-3 to TRBJ1-5; no reliable D call. The CDR3 length is 15 residues. Germline lookup yields CDR1 SGHTA and CDR2 FQGTGA. Trimming took 0 bases from V and 7 from J, leaving 13 bases between them.

This clone was observed a single time. The gene calls are TRBV4-1 and TRBJ2-5; TRBD2 matches at 11 bases. The CDR3 loop spans 16 amino acids. Losses at the gene ends were 1 base for V and 2 bases for J; bases not matched to a gene: 3. Germline CDR1 is MGHRA and CDR2 is YSYEKL. The CDR3 loop reads CASSQVGTSGQETQYF. In DNA, the CDR3 is TGCGCCAGCAGCCAAGTGGGGACTAGCGGACAAGAGACCCAGTACTTC.

The rearrangement links TRBV5-1 to TRBJ2-2; D possibly corresponds to TRBD1 (5 bases). With 5 bases removed from V and 0 bases from J, the gap between germline ends came to 26 bases. CDR1 is SGHRS and CDR2 is YFSETQ in the germline V gene. The CDR3 consists of 20 residues. This CDR3 reads CASRPASLRYRGPNTGELFF. CDR3 nucleotides: TGCGCCAGCAGACCGGCGAGTTTGAGGTATAGGGGCCCGAACACCGGGGAGCTGTTTTTT.

The chain couples TRBV29-1 to TRBJ2-7; 7 nucleotides line up with TRBD1. Germline-derived CDR1 and CDR2 are SQVTM and ANQGSEA. J gave up 3 bases and V 0 bases, and 5 bases lay outside the gene matches. This CDR3 is built from 14 residues. The CDR3 DNA reads as TGCAGCGTTGAAGACCGGGACAGAGACTACGAGCAGTACTTC. Encoded protein: CSVEDRDRDYEQYF.

J is TRBJ2-2 and V is TRBV11-2; 7 bases fit TRBD1. Germline V gene sequence: CDR1 SGHAT, CDR2 FQNNGV. The CDR3 sequence is 15 residues long. Germline trimming cut 7 bases from V and 9 bases from J; bases unmatched to any gene: 14. The CDR3: CASTLDREGFRELFF. Written as DNA, the CDR3 is TGTGCCAGCACCCTCGACAGGGAAGGTTTCCGGGAGCTGTTTTTT.

The chain uses TRBV7-9 and TRBJ1-5; 9 bases are a match to TRBD1. Germline assignment: CDR1 SEHNR and CDR2 FQNEAQ (reference sequence). The CDR3 has 15 amino acids. J gave up 4 bases and V 3 bases, and 4 bases lay outside the gene matches. The CDR3 loop is CASSFGTGRNQPQHF. The CDR3 DNA sequence: TGTGCCAGCAGCTTTGGGACAGGGAGAAATCAGCCCCAGCATTTT.

This sequence joins TRBV5-1 and TRBJ2-1; weak D call: TRBD1 (5 bases). V was trimmed by 7 bases and J by 4 bases, leaving 12 bases between them. The V gene's germline CDR1 is SGHRS and CDR2 YFSETQ. The CDR3 covers 13 residues. The DNA for the CDR3 is TGCGCCAGCCAAGAGGACACGTACAATGAGCAGTTCTTC. It yields the protein CASQEDTYNEQFF.

The chain joins TRBV9 to TRBJ1-3; D may be TRBD1 (6 bases). The CDR3 spans 16 residues. Trimming took 4 bases from V and 4 from J, leaving 18 bases between them. Per germline, CDR1 SGDLS and CDR2 YYNGEE. CDR3 bases: TGTGCCAGCAGCAGCTACAGGGAAGGGTCGGGAAACACCATATATTTT. As protein: CASSSYREGSGNTIYF.

J is TRBJ2-7 and V is TRBV15; TRBD1 agrees at 9 bases. V shed 0 bases and J 7 bases; nucleotides not matched to a gene: 4. CDR3 length: 14 amino acids. Germline V lookup: CDR1 LNHNV, CDR2 YYDKDF (reference sequence). The CDR3 reads CATSREQGAGEQYF. DNA of the CDR3: TGTGCCACCAGCAGAGAACAGGGGGCCGGGGAGCAGTACTTC.

This rearrangement joins TRBV5-6 to TRBJ1-5, with D possibly matching TRBD1 (5 bases). Germline-derived CDR1 and CDR2 are SGHDT and YYEEEE. Trimming removed 0 bases at V and 3 bases at J, with 7 bases between. The CDR3 length is 14 residues. The CDR3 DNA reads TGTGCCAGCAGCTTGGGACAGCACAATCAGCCCCAGCATTTT. Protein sequence: CASSLGQHNQPQHF.

This clone was seen a few times. The chain is built from TRBV5-1 and TRBJ2-3, with TRBD2 identical over 7 bases. The length of the CDR3 is 18 residues. After removal of 2 bases from V and 0 bases from J, the junction contained 12 bases not matched to a gene. Germline V gene sequence: CDR1 SGHRS, CDR2 YFSETQ. CDR3 sequence reads: CASSLWTGGPPSTDTQYF. The DNA for the CDR3 is TGCGCCAGCAGCTTATGGACGGGAGGCCCCCCTAGCACAGATACGCAGTATTTT. The entire variable domain, with the rest obtained from reference TRBV5-1 and TRBJ2-3, is as follows: KAGVTQTPRYLIKTRGQQVTLSCSPISGHRSVSWYQQTPGQGLQFLFEYFSETQRNKGNFPGRFSGRQFSNSRSEMNVSTLELGDSALYLCASSLWTGGPPSTDTQYFGPGTRLTVL.